The 17 T cell receptor beta chains listed next were all sequenced from one sample in a study of graft-versus-host responses after intestinal transplantation. Method: immunoSEQ multiplex PCR; TCRdb's copy keeps in-frame clones and lacks some. The table includes roughly 15,000 clones, roughly two fifths detected once. Responders that carried the CFSE label, approximately 200,000 of them, were plated with approximately 200,000 irradiated, violet-dye-labeled stimulator cells. The sequencing used alloreactive CD8+ T cells from a mixed lymphocyte reaction culture, collected before intestinal transplant. Subset noted: CFSE-low proliferating T cells sorted from roughly six-day pre-transplant mixed lymphocyte reaction (GvH or HvG direction). These receptors all come from a human patient who received an intestinal transplant.

J is TRBJ2-3 and V is TRBV7-6; 14 bases agree with TRBD2. Germline CDR1 and CDR2: SGHVS and FNYEAQ. The CDR3 contains 17 residues. Trimming took 0 bases from V and 4 from J; bases not matched to a gene: 3. The CDR3 loop is CASSLAGLAGAADTQYF. DNA for the CDR3: TGTGCCAGCAGCTTAGCGGGACTAGCGGGAGCCGCAGATACGCAGTATTTT.

This clone was recorded a few times. The V and J genes are TRBV9 and TRBJ1-3, with 7 positions matching TRBD1. The CDR3 sequence is 14 residues long. Germline V gene sequence: CDR1 SGDLS, CDR2 YYNGEE. After removal of 4 bases from V and 6 bases from J, the junction contained 7 bases not matched to a gene. The CDR3, as DNA: TGTGCCAGCAGCTTGACAGGGACTGAAAACACCATATATTTT. Amino acid sequence: CASSLTGTENTIYF.

The chain couples TRBV4-1 to TRBJ1-1; 8 nucleotides agree with TRBD1. Germline V gene lookup returns CDR1 MGHRA and CDR2 YSYEKL. The V and J ends lost 4 bases and 1 base, in that order; junction bases with no gene match: 5. This CDR3 is 15 amino acids long. CDR3: CASSPKQGENTEAFF. The DNA for the CDR3 is TGCGCCAGCAGCCCAAAACAGGGGGAGAACACTGAAGCTTTCTTT.

This clone occurred once. J is TRBJ1-4 and V is TRBV5-1; D is undetermined. The length of the CDR3 is 15 residues. Germline V lookup: CDR1 SGHRS, CDR2 YFSETQ. Trimming took off 4 bases at V and 8 bases at J, with 18 bases between the two ends. CDR3 DNA: TGCGCCAGCAGCCGTAGGCGGTACCTAAACGAAAAACTGTTTTTT. This sequence encodes CASSRRRYLNEKLFF.

The chain carries TRBV9 and TRBJ2-3, with 9 bases lining up with TRBD2. The germline V gene encodes CDR1 SGDLS and CDR2 YYNGEE. The CDR3 is 15 amino acids. Unmatched junction bases numbered 2, after V lost 0 bases and J lost 3 bases. The CDR3 DNA is TGTGCCAGCAGCGTAGCGCTAGCGGGGACAGATACGCAGTATTTT. Its protein product is CASSVALAGTDTQYF.

The rearrangement links TRBV5-6 to TRBJ2-3; D is undetermined. The V and J ends lost 0 bases and 2 bases respectively, with 7 bases between them. Germline V gene lookup returns CDR1 SGHDT and CDR2 YYEEEE. There are 14 residues in the CDR3. Written as DNA, the CDR3 is TGTGCCAGCAGCTTGGCTTCCTTCACAGATACGCAGTATTTT. It encodes CASSLASFTDTQYF.

J is TRBJ2-7 and V is TRBV5-5; 8 positions agree with TRBD2. The V and J ends lost 2 bases and 1 base, in that order; junction bases with no gene match: 2. The CDR3 covers 14 residues. Germline CDR1 reads SGHKS; CDR2 reads YYEKEE (reference sequence). CDR3 nucleotide sequence: TGTGCCAGCAGCTTAAGCGGGAGTTCCTACGAGCAGTACTTC. This codes for CASSLSGSSYEQYF.

This chain links TRBV4-1 with TRBJ2-1; tentative D call: TRBD2 (6 bases). The CDR3 spans 16 residues. Per the germline V gene, CDR1 is MGHRA and CDR2 is YSYEKL. The germline V and J ends were trimmed by 5 bases and 4 bases, with 18 bases remaining between them. This CDR3 is CASSLWGETTYNEQFF. CDR3 nucleotide sequence: TGCGCCAGCAGCTTATGGGGGGAGACAACTTACAATGAGCAGTTCTTC.

This clone was observed a few times. V is TRBV4-3 and J is TRBJ1-1; D call uncertain. Germline CDR1 LGHNA, CDR2 YSLEER. The CDR3 covers 15 residues. V shed 4 bases and J shed 0 bases, with 12 bases lying between them. CDR3 DNA sequence: TGCGCCAGCAGCCCAGGTGCGTTCATGAACACTGAAGCTTTCTTT. It is translated as CASSPGAFMNTEAFF.

By proportion, this clone is medium-sized (0.01 to 0.1%). The chain uses TRBV7-9 and TRBJ2-7, with D uncertain. Trimming pared 1 base from V and 3 bases from J, leaving 7 bases between. The CDR3 is made up of 13 amino acids. The germline gives CDR1 SEHNR, CDR2 FQNEAQ (reference sequence). The CDR3 is CASSLGGNYEQYF. Written as DNA, the CDR3 is TGTGCCAGCAGCTTAGGAGGTAACTACGAGCAGTACTTC. The whole variable domain, filled in from reference TRBV7-9 and TRBJ2-7, reads DTGVSQNPRHKITKRGQNVTFRCDPISEHNRLYWYRQTLGQGPEFLTYFQNEAQLEKSRLLSDRFSAERPKGSFSTLEIQRTEQGDSAMYLCASSLGGNYEQYFGPGTRLTVT.

This clone was seen repeatedly, ten times or more. The junction departs from germline at one end; a sequencing error may be responsible. The J gene is TRBJ1-1, the V gene TRBV7-9; 9 nucleotides agree with TRBD1. The CDR3 loop spans 11 amino acids. CDR1 and CDR2 (germline): SEHNR, FQNEAQ (reference sequence). The CDR3 spells CASSLGTGLEF. CDR3 nucleotides: TGTGCCAGCAGCCTGGGGACAGGGTTGGAATTT.

The gene calls are TRBV27 and TRBJ2-1; 8 bases agree with TRBD2. This CDR3 region has 15 residues. V was pared by 5 bases and J by 3 bases, with 6 bases of the junction left unmatched. The germline V gene encodes CDR1 MNHEY and CDR2 SMNVEV (reference sequence). In DNA form, the CDR3 reads TGTGCCAGCAGTCCGAGCGGGAGTCACTACAATGAGCAGTTCTTC. This encodes CASSPSGSHYNEQFF.

J is TRBJ2-7 and V is TRBV11-3, with D perhaps TRBD2 (5 bases). Germline values: CDR1 SGHNT, CDR2 YENEEA. V lost 5 bases and J lost 0, with 11 bases in between. The CDR3 sequence is 14 residues long. The CDR3 loop is CASSDTEGSYEQYF. CDR3 DNA: TGTGCCAGCAGCGACACCGAGGGCTCCTACGAGCAGTACTTC.

The gene calls are TRBV15 and TRBJ1-5, with 9 positions matching TRBD1. The V segment lost 0 bases and the J segment 7 bases; nucleotides outside the gene matches: 4. There are 15 residues in the CDR3. Looked up from germline, CDR1 is LNHNV and CDR2 is YYDKDF (reference sequence). The chain's CDR3 is CATSRDRGQGQPQHF. CDR3 DNA: TGTGCCACCAGCAGAGATAGGGGACAGGGCCAGCCCCAGCATTTT.

The chain employs TRBV5-1 and TRBJ2-5; TRBD2 is a possible D gene (6 bases). In germline, CDR1 is SGHRS, CDR2 YFSETQ. V gave up 3 bases and J gave up 4 bases, with 13 bases separating them. The CDR3 covers 14 residues. The CDR3 sequence: CASSYPGGRETQYF. CDR3 coding DNA: TGCGCCAGCAGCTACCCCGGGGGAAGAGAGACCCAGTACTTC.

This clone has only a few counts. The chain is built from TRBV4-1 and TRBJ1-1; D remains unclear. The germline V gene encodes CDR1 MGHRA and CDR2 YSYEKL. The V gene lost 1 base and the J gene lost 7 bases, with 10 bases spanning the gap. The CDR3 is made up of 13 amino acids. The DNA for the CDR3 is TGCGCCAGCAGCCAAGGATATAGCAGTGAAGCTTTCTTT. Protein: CASSQGYSSEAFF.

The genes are TRBV6-1 and TRBJ1-2; TRBD1 matches at 7 bases. The CDR3 runs to 12 residues. Germline V gene lookup returns CDR1 MNHNS and CDR2 SASEGT. J lost 3 bases, V lost 5 bases, and 0 bases had no gene match. The CDR3 reads CASSTGDYGYTF. CDR3 nucleotide sequence: TGTGCCAGCAGTACAGGGGACTATGGCTACACCTTC.